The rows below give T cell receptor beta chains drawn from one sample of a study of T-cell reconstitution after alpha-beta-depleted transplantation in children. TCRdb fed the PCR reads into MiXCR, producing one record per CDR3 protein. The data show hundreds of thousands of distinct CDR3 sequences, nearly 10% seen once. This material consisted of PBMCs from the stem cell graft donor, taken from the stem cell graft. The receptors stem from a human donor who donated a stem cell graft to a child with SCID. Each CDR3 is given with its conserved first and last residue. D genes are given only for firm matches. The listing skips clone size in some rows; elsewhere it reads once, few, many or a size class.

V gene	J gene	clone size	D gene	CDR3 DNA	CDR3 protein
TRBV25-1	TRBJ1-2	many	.	TGTGCCAGCAGTGCCACAGGGCCTTACGGAGGCTACACCTTC	CASSATGPYGGYTF
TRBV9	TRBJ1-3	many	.	TGTGCCAGCAGCGTAGTAGAGGGACCTGGAAACACCATATATTTT	CASSVVEGPGNTIYF
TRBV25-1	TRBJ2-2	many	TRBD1	TGTGCCAGCAGTGACCCGGGACAGGGAAACACCGGGGAGCTGTTTTTT	CASSDPGQGNTGELFF
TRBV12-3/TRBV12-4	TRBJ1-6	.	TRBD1	TGTGCCAGCGCACAGGGGGAACGTTCACCCCTCCACTTT	CASAQGERSPLHF
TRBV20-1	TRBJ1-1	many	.	TGCAGTGCTAGAGATTCACAAAGAGGGAACACTGAAGCTTTCTTT	CSARDSQRGNTEAFF
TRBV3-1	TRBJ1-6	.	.	TGTGCCAGCAGCCGATCGGGGGGCCCCACTGCCCTCCACTTT	CASSRSGGPTALHF
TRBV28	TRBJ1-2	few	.	TGTGCCAGCCACGCTCCTGGCAGGAACTATGGCTACACCTTC	CASHAPGRNYGYTF
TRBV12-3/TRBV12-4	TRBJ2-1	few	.	TGTGCCAGCATTCCTGGGGGGTCGTTCAGCTCCTACAATGAGCAGTTCTTC	CASIPGGSFSSYNEQFF
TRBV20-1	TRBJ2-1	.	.	TGCAGTGCTATGTTCTATGAGCAGTTCTTC	CSAMFYEQFF
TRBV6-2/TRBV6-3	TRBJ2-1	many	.	TGTGCCAGCAGTTATGTTAGCTTCAATGAGCAGTTCTTC	CASSYVSFNEQFF
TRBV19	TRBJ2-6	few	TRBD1	TGTGCCAGTAGTCTCGGACAGGGCCTTCGCTCTGGGGCCAACGTCCTGACTTTC	CASSLGQGLRSGANVLTF
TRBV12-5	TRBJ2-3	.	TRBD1	TGTGCTAGTGGTTTTGGTGTAGGACAGGACACAGATACGCAGTATTTT	CASGFGVGQDTDTQYF
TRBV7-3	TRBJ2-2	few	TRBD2	TGTGCCAGCAGCTTCGGGACTAGCGGAGGGAACACCGGGGAGCTGTTTTTT	CASSFGTSGGNTGELFF
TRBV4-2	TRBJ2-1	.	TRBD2	TGTGCCAGCAGCCAAGAGGGCGCGGGGGGCGGATCCAATGAGCAGTTCTTC	CASSQEGAGGGSNEQFF
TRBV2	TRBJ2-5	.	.	TGTGCCAGCTCCTGGGGGCAAGAGACCCAGTACTTC	CASSWGQETQYF
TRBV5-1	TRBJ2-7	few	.	TGCGCCAGCAGCTACTCGGGGACGGCAGGCGAGCAGTACTTC	CASSYSGTAGEQYF
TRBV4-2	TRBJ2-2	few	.	TGTGCCAGCAGCCAAGAGGGACTCGTGAACACCGGGGAGCTGTTTTTT	CASSQEGLVNTGELFF
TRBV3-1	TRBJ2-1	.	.	TGTGCCAGCAGCCACCCGGCCCCTCGGGCACACAATGAGCAGTTCTTC	CASSHPAPRAHNEQFF
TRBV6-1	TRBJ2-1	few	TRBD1	TGTGCCAGCACCCTTCACAGGGGGTTGGATGAGCAGTTCTTC	CASTLHRGLDEQFF
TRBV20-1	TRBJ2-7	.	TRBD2	TGCAGTGCTAGAGACCCGACTAGCGGGGGGCTCTCCTACGAGCAGTACTTC	CSARDPTSGGLSYEQYF
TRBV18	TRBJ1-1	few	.	TGTGCCAGCTCACCATGGGACGGAGGCACTGAAGCTTTCTTT	CASSPWDGGTEAFF
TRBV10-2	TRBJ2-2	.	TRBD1	TGCGCCAGCAGTGACTTAGAGACAGGGATTGTCGGGGAGCTGTTTTTT	CASSDLETGIVGELFF
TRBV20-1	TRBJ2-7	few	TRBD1	TGCAGTGCGCCCTCGACAGGGTCTCCCTACGAGCAGTACTTC	CSAPSTGSPYEQYF
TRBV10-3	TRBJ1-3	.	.	TGTGCCATCAGCGCAAGGGCGGGGAGTGGAAACACCATATATTTT	CAISARAGSGNTIYF
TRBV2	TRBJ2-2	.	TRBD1	TGTGCCAGCAGTGACAGGGGGTATATCGGGGAGCTGTTTTTT	CASSDRGYIGELFF
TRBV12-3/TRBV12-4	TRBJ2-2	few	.	TGTGCCAGCAGTTTATACAGGGACCTAGCGAACACCGGGGAGCTGTTTTTT	CASSLYRDLANTGELFF
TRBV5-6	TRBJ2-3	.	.	TGTGCCAGCAGCCGTGTCGAGGTTGGGCCCGGTACGCAGTATTTT	CASSRVEVGPGTQYF
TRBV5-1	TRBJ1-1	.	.	TGCGCCAGCAGCTTGGAGGGGGTCGCGAACACTGAAGCTTTCTTT	CASSLEGVANTEAFF
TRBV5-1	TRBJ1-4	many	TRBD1	TGCGCCAGCAGCTTCGCTCCCCCGGGACAGAATGAAAAACTGTTTTTT	CASSFAPPGQNEKLFF
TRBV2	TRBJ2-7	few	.	TGTGCCAGCACTTTGAGGGACGGCTCCTACGAGCAGTACTTC	CASTLRDGSYEQYF
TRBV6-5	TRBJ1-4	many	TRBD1	TGTGCCAGCAGGGGACAGGGGTGGAATGAAAAACTGTTTTTT	CASRGQGWNEKLFF
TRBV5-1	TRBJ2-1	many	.	TGCGCCAGCAGCGCGCGGGGAGGGGGTGAGCAGTTCTTC	CASSARGGGEQFF
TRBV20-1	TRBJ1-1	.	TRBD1	TGCAGTGCTAAACAGGGGTTCACTGAAGCTTTCTTT	CSAKQGFTEAFF
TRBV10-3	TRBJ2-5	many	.	TGTGCCATCAGCCCCGGGACCCTTGAGACCCAGTACTTC	CAISPGTLETQYF
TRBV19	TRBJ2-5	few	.	TGTGCCAGTAGTTTTAGAGGGTACCAAGAGACCCAGTACTTC	CASSFRGYQETQYF
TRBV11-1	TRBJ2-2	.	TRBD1	TGTGCCAGCAGCTTGGGACAGGACAACACCGGGGAGCTGTTTTTT	CASSLGQDNTGELFF
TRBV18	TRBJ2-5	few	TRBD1	TGTGCCAGCTCACCACCAGACAGGGTCAGAGGGACCCAGTACTTC	CASSPPDRVRGTQYF
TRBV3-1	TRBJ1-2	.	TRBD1	TGTGCCAGCAGCCAAGAATTAGCGGGACAGGGAGCTAACTATGGCTACACCTTC	CASSQELAGQGANYGYTF
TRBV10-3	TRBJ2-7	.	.	TGTGCCATCCGGGGACGGGGCGACGAGCAGTACTTC	CAIRGRGDEQYF
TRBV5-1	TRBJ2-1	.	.	TGCGCCAGCAGCACGGACGTGAATGAGCAGTTCTTC	CASSTDVNEQFF
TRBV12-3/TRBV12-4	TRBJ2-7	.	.	TGTGCCAGCAGCCACGAGGTCTCCTACGAGCAGTACTTC	CASSHEVSYEQYF
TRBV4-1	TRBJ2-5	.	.	TGCGCCAGCAGCCATGACTCGAACCAAGAGACCCAGTACTTC	CASSHDSNQETQYF
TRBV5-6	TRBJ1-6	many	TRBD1	TGTGCCAGCAACGGACAGGGAAATTCACCCCTCCACTTT	CASNGQGNSPLHF
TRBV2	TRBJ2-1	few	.	TGTGCCAGCAGTGAACTGCCGCCGACCGGGGGCCGCTGGACCAGCGATGAGCAGTTCTTC	CASSELPPTGGRWTSDEQFF
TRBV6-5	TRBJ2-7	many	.	TGTGCCAGCAGTTATGAGGGGGGCGCGTTCAACGAGCAGTACTTC	CASSYEGGAFNEQYF